The 15 T cell receptor beta chains below were found in one sample sequenced in a study of shared clonotypes between healthy human individuals. Produced via immunoSEQ multiplex PCR; TCRdb's table is partial and in-frame only. The sample includes some 2.3 million clones, approximately 95% of them seen just once. The sequencing sample was made of naive CD4+ T cells from PBMCs. As for subset: CD45RA+ positively selected. These receptors came from a man between 18 and 35 years old in good health. Some clones in this sample may be carry-over from other donors' samples.

This clone has a handful of counts. This chain connects TRBV28 to TRBJ1-1; no firm D call. The ends were cut back, 3 bases at V and 11 bases at J, with 10 bases in the middle. The CDR3 is 11 amino acids. Germline CDR1 reads MDHEN; CDR2 reads SYDVKM. CDR3: CASSLAGLAFF. The CDR3 DNA sequence: TGTGCCAGCAGTTTGGCGGGCTTGGCTTTCTTT. Looking up the rest from reference TRBV28 and TRBJ1-1 gives the full variable domain: DVKVTQSSRYLVKRTGEKVFLECVQDMDHENMFWYRQDPGLGLRLIYFSYDVKMKEKGDIPEGYSVSREKKERFSLILESASTNQTSMYLCASSLAGLAFFGQGTRLTVV.

J is TRBJ1-5 and V is TRBV27; D might be TRBD1 (5 bases). V was pared by 2 bases and J by 7 bases, with 12 bases between. The CDR3 totals 14 residues. Germline assignment: CDR1 MNHEY and CDR2 SMNVEV (reference sequence). The CDR3 nucleotides read TGTGCCAGCAGTTTAGCCGGGGCCAGCCAGCCCCAGCATTTT. This sequence encodes CASSLAGASQPQHF.

The V gene is TRBV27, the J gene TRBJ2-1; D is unresolved. V lost 5 bases to trimming and J lost 0 bases, with 8 bases between them. The CDR3 runs 14 residues. In germline, CDR1 is MNHEY, CDR2 SMNVEV (reference sequence). The CDR3 sequence is CASSQFGSYNEQFF. Here the CDR3 DNA reads TGTGCCAGCAGTCAATTTGGCTCCTACAATGAGCAGTTCTTC.

Only one count was recorded for this clone. The genes are TRBV7-9 and TRBJ2-2; TRBD2 is a possible D gene (5 bases). The CDR3 sequence is 15 residues long. Germline V gives CDR1 SEHNR, CDR2 FQNEAQ (reference sequence). V lost 2 bases and J lost 6, with 13 bases in between. DNA for the CDR3: TGTGCCAGCAGCTTATTGGGAGTGAGGGCCGGGGAGCTGTTTTTT. This gives the protein CASSLLGVRAGELFF.

The gene calls are TRBV27 and TRBJ1-1, with a possible D match to TRBD1 (5 bases). Germline CDR1 reads MNHEY; CDR2 reads SMNVEV (reference sequence). Trimming cost V 3 bases and J 6 bases, with 14 bases left between them. This CDR3 is built from 14 residues. CDR3 DNA: TGTGCCAGCAGTTTCAGGGACCGCTCTCCTGAAGCTTTCTTT. This encodes CASSFRDRSPEAFF.

The gene calls are TRBV7-2 and TRBJ2-3; D might be TRBD2 (5 bases). This CDR3 has 14 residues. V lost 9 bases to trimming and J lost 2 bases, with 15 bases between them. Germline CDR1 is SGHTA and CDR2 is FQGNSA. In nucleotides, the CDR3 is TGTGCCAGTCGGCGGGCTGATCCCACAGATACGCAGTATTTT. Its protein product is CASRRADPTDTQYF.

The chain uses TRBV29-1 and TRBJ2-3; the D gene is possibly TRBD2 (6 bases). Germline CDR1 is SQVTM and CDR2 is ANQGSEA. The CDR3 consists of 14 residues. V shed 6 bases and J shed 3 bases, with 16 bases lying between them. CDR3 in amino acids: CSVGRERGTDTQYF. The DNA for the CDR3 is TGCAGCGTGGGCCGGGAGCGTGGAACAGATACGCAGTATTTT.

This chain connects TRBV19 to TRBJ1-3; D is uncertain. V gave up 7 bases and J gave up 0 bases, with 4 bases separating them. The CDR3 has 12 residues. CDR1 LNHDA and CDR2 SQIVND come from the germline V gene (reference sequence). This chain's CDR3 is CASMNSGNTIYF. In DNA, the CDR3 is TGTGCCAGTATGAACTCTGGAAACACCATATATTTT.

V and J are TRBV28 and TRBJ1-5, with a tentative D call TRBD1 (6 bases). The CDR3 contains 13 residues. Trimming left V 6 bases short and J 5 bases short, with 11 bases between. Germline lookup yields CDR1 MDHEN and CDR2 SYDVKM. DNA of the CDR3: TGTGCCAGCAGATCGGACAGCTATCAGCCCCAGCATTTT. This translates into CASRSDSYQPQHF. Based on the CDR3 plus reference TRBV28 and TRBJ1-5, the full variable domain is DVKVTQSSRYLVKRTGEKVFLECVQDMDHENMFWYRQDPGLGLRLIYFSYDVKMKEKGDIPEGYSVSREKKERFSLILESASTNQTSMYLCASRSDSYQPQHFGDGTRLSIL.

The chain recombines TRBV6-5 with TRBJ1-5, with TRBD1 as a possible D gene (6 bases). The V end lost 8 bases, the J end lost 7 bases, and 15 bases lay between the germline ends. The CDR3 is 13 amino acids. Germline values: CDR1 MNHEY, CDR2 SVGAGI. The CDR3 reads CASGGGGRQPQHF. The CDR3 bases are TGTGCCAGCGGAGGTGGGGGGCGACAGCCCCAGCATTTT.

V usage is TRBV30 and J usage is TRBJ1-3; D ambiguous. The germline V gene encodes CDR1 GTSNPN and CDR2 SVGIG (reference sequence). The CDR3 totals 13 residues. The V end was cut by 2 bases, the J end by 0 bases, with 5 bases between. For the CDR3, the DNA is TGTGCCTGGAGTTTCTCCTCTGGAAACACCATATATTTT. Translation gives CAWSFSSGNTIYF.

The chain has TRBV4-1 and TRBJ1-5, with TRBD1 matching over 8 bases. Per the germline V gene, CDR1 is MGHRA and CDR2 is YSYEKL. V lost 2 bases, J lost 6 bases, and 6 bases stayed unmatched. The CDR3 contains 15 residues. The CDR3 loop reads CASSQSQGAGQPQHF. In nucleotides, the CDR3 is TGCGCCAGCAGCCAATCTCAGGGGGCAGGTCAGCCCCAGCATTTT.

The chain combines TRBV18 with TRBJ2-7; TRBD1 might be the D (6 bases). Germline V CDR1 and CDR2: KGHSH, LQKENI. The CDR3 spans 15 residues. Trimming left V 3 bases short and J 2 bases short, with 14 bases between. The CDR3 reads CASSPPTGLAYEQYF. For the CDR3, the DNA is TGTGCCAGCTCACCCCCCACAGGGCTTGCCTACGAGCAGTACTTC.

The chain is built from TRBV6-1 and TRBJ1-2, with a weak D call TRBD1 (5 bases). Germline loops: CDR1 MNHNS, CDR2 SASEGT. This CDR3 has 15 residues. The V end was cut by 6 bases, the J end by 3 bases, with 17 bases between. The CDR3 bases are TGTGCCAGCAGCTTCCTCTCCGGGGCCCACTATGGCTACACCTTC. Its translation: CASSFLSGAHYGYTF.

The chain links TRBV9 to TRBJ2-5; 8 positions match TRBD2. V lost 5 bases to trimming and J lost 4 bases; unmatched junction nucleotides: 4. The length of the CDR3 is 13 residues. Germline values: CDR1 SGDLS, CDR2 YYNGEE. CDR3 DNA sequence: TGTGCCAGCAGTCGCGGGGGGATAGAGACCCAGTACTTC. It specifies CASSRGGIETQYF.